Presented here are 5 T cell receptor beta chains from one specimen sequenced in a study of blood T cell repertoires in COVID-19. Assay used: immunoSEQ multiplex PCR; TCRdb lists only in-frame clones, some missing. Counted here are 95,000 to 150,000 clones, 78% occurring once; the ten biggest clones make up 2% to 2.5%. The specimen was peripheral blood. The source is a man in his sixties or seventies with acute or convalescent COVID-19.

The rearrangement links TRBV19 to TRBJ2-1, with D possibly TRBD1 on 6 matching bases. The CDR3 is 13 amino acids. The germline CDR1 and CDR2 sequences are LNHDA and SQIVND (reference sequence). Trimming took off 10 bases at V and 8 bases at J, with 18 bases between the two ends. CDR3 region: CATRTQGNHEQFF. CDR3 DNA sequence: TGTGCCACCCGAACCCAGGGGAACCATGAGCAGTTCTTC.

In this sample, this clone turned up once. V is TRBV6-5 and J is TRBJ1-4, with D perhaps TRBD1 (5 bases). CDR3 length: 15 amino acids. V lost 8 bases, J lost 3 bases, and 16 bases lay in between. Germline V gene sequence: CDR1 MNHEY, CDR2 SVGAGI. DNA of the CDR3: TGTGCCAGCCGGAGGGGAATCTCTGCTAATGAAAAACTGTTTTTT. It encodes CASRRGISANEKLFF.

This clone was observed once. In DNA, the CDR3 is TGTGCCAGCAGCGGGGACAGTCGGAACAATCAGCCCCAGCATTTT. This translates into CASSGDSRNNQPQHF. The chain has TRBV7-2 and TRBJ1-5; 7 bases match TRBD1. This CDR3 is built from 15 residues. From germline, CDR1 is SGHTA and CDR2 FQGNSA. Unmatched junction bases numbered 7, after V lost 5 bases and J lost 3 bases. Looking up the rest from reference TRBV7-2 and TRBJ1-5 gives the full variable domain: GAGVSQSPSNKVTEKGKDVELRCDPISGHTALYWYRQSLGQGLEFLIYFQGNSAPDKSGLPSDRFSAERTGGSVSTLTIQRTQQEDSAVYLCASSGDSRNNQPQHFGDGTRLSIL.

The chain joins TRBV4-3 to TRBJ2-1; 10 positions match TRBD2. Trimming removed 4 bases from V and 6 bases from J; junction bases left unmatched: 6. The CDR3 runs 15 residues. Germline CDR1 reads LGHNA; CDR2 reads YSLEER. The CDR3 coding sequence is TGCGCCAGCAGCCGGAGCGGGGGGGCCGGCAATGAGCAGTTCTTC. As protein: CASSRSGGAGNEQFF.

V is TRBV5-1 and J is TRBJ1-4, with D unresolved. The CDR3 extends over 15 amino acids. CDR1 is SGHRS, CDR2 YFSETQ, per germline. V was trimmed by 6 bases and J by 3 bases, leaving 15 bases between them. The CDR3 loop is CASNSGYTANEKLFF. CDR3 nucleotides: TGCGCCAGCAACTCTGGGTACACAGCTAATGAAAAACTGTTTTTT.